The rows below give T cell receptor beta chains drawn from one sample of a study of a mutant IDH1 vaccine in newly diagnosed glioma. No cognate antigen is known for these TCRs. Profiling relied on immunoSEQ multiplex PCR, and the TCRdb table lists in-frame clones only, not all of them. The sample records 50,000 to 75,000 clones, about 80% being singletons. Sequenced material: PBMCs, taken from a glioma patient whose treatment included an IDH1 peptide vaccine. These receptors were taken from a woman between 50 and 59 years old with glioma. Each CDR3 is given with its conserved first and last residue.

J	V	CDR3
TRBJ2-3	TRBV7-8	CASSLGTSGGFGSDTQYF
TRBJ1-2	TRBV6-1	CASSENQRGYTF
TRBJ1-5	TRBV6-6	CASKVGRDQPQHF
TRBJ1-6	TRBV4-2	CASSQVEASPNSPLHF
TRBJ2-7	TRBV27	CASSLSGTGPYEQYF
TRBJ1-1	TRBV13	CASSRGTANTEAFF
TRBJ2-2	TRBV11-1	CASTLTGVSTGELFF
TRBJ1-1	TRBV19	CASSPYSGRMNTEAFF
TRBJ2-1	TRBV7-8	CASSLLYGRTLENEQFF
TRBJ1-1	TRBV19	CASSIVAGNTEAFF
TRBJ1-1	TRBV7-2	CASSLASPNTEAFF
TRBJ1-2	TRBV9	CASSGGTVYGYTF
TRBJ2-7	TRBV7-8	CASSLVASGGLLRVQYF
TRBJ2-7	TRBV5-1	CASSLGGQGNYEQYF
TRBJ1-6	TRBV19	CASSMGQGYSPLHF
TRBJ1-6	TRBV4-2	CASSQEVPSRSSYNSPLHF
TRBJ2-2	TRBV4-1	CASSQGDRGGELFF
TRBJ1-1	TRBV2	CASSRQMNTEAFF
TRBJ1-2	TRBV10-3	CAISELPGQGRYGYTF
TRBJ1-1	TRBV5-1	CASSLAPGLITEAFF
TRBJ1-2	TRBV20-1	CSDGGAGGYTF
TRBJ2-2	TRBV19	CASSIAQRNTGELFF
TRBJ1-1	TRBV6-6	CASLRNRIGTEAFF
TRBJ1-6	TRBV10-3	CATSREKDGSPLHF
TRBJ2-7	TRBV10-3	CAISEKWDSYEQYF
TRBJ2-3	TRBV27	CASSLSFGRVGTDTQYF
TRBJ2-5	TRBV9	CASSPTGAGKTQYF
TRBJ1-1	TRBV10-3	CAISESRAGDTEAFF
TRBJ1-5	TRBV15	CATSRNRDRLNQPQHF
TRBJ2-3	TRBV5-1	CASSSGQTSTDTQYF
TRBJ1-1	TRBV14	CASSQNWGYTEAFF
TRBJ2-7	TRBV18	CASSLSTGSNEQYF
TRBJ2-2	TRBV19	CASKGTGGSTRLFF
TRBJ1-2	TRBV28	CASSPGQGMGGYTF
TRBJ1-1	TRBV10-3	CAISESRALNTEAFF
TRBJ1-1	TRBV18	CASSRTGGGLNTEAFF
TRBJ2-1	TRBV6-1	CASSERMNRWGDEQFF
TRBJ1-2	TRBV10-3	CAIRGQGAYGYTF
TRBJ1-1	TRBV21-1	CASSHWVQVLNTEAFF
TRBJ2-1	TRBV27	CASSAPYNEQFF
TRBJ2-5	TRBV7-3	CASSSMAGFQETQYF
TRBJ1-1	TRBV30	CAWSDRADEAFF
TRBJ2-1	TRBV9	CASSPGLAGGPYNEQFF
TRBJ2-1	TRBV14	CASSHSWNEQFF
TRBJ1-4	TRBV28	CASSEPGTAHEKLFF